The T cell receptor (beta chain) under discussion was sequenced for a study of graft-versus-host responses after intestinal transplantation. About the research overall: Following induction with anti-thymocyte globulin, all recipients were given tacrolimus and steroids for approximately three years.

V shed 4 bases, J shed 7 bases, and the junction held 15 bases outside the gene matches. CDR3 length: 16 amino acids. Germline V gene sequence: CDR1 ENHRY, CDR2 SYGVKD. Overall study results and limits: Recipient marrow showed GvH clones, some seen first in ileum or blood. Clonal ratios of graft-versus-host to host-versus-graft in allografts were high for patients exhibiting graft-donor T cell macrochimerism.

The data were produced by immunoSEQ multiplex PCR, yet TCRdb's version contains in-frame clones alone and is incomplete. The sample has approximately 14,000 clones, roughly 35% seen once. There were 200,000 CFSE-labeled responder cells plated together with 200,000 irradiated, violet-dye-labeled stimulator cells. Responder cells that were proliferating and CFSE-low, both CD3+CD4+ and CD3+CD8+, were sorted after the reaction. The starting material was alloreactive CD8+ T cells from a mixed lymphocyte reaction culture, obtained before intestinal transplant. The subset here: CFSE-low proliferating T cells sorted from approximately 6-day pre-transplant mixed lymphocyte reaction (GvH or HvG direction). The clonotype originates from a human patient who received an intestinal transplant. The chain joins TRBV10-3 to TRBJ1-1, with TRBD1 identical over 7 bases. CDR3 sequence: CAISATGNEFGGEAFF. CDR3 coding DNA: TGTGCCATCAGTGCGACAGGGAACGAGTTTGGGGGTGAAGCTTTCTTT.